The clone carrying this T cell receptor beta chain showed up just a few times. Its specificity is unknown. This specimen belongs to a study of CD8 T cells in ankylosing spondylitis. General study findings and limits: Peripheral blood held disease-linked clones only at relatively low frequency, and these were CD8+.

The TCR beta libraries were generated through quantitative 5'-RACE incorporating molecular barcodes. TCRdb passed the 5' RACE reads through MiXCR, listing each CDR3 protein once. The sample yields 350,000 to 450,000 distinct CDR3 sequences, 20% to 25% seen once. V was trimmed by 5 bases and J by 0 bases, leaving 8 bases between them. The CDR3 has 13 amino acids. Per the germline V gene, CDR1 is SGHRS and CDR2 is YFSETQ. The TCR was taken from a male donor with ankylosing spondylitis or in good health (not recorded which). The V and J genes are TRBV5-1 and TRBJ2-5; D is unresolved. What was sequenced was blood, either unsorted or a sorted T cell fraction (not recorded which). CDR3 DNA: TGCGCCAGCAGTTATGAGAACCAAGAGACCCAGTACTTC. It yields the protein CASSYENQETQYF.